The 16 T cell receptor beta chains below were found in one sample sequenced in a study of cytomegalovirus exposure and HLA in healthy donors. Researchers ran the PCR with 60 Vbeta and 13 Jbeta primers. This table comes from immunoSEQ multiplex PCR, and its TCRdb copy is limited to in-frame clones, with some not included. Of approximately 150,000 clones listed, about 83% are singletons. What was sequenced was PBMCs. Receptors were obtained from a man in his forties or fifties in good health and CMV-seropositive.

The CDR3 spells CASSRQHSGYEQYF. The CDR3, as DNA: TGTGCCAGCAGCCGACAGCATTCGGGCTACGAGCAGTACTTC. The gene calls are TRBV11-2 and TRBJ2-7; D perhaps matches TRBD1 (5 bases). V was clipped by 5 bases and J by 3 bases, with 14 bases between them. CDR1 and CDR2 (germline): SGHAT, FQNNGV. The CDR3 is 14 residues long.

This chain links TRBV11-2 with TRBJ2-1, with 7 bases lining up with TRBD2. Germline-derived CDR1 and CDR2 are SGHAT and FQNNGV. This CDR3 has 14 amino acids. V lost 3 bases to trimming and J lost 5 bases; unmatched junction nucleotides: 4. In DNA form, the CDR3 reads TGTGCCAGCAGCTTGGGACTATTTAACAATGAGCAGTTCTTC. Amino acids: CASSLGLFNNEQFF.

The chain recombines TRBV5-1 with TRBJ2-7; D is possibly TRBD2 (6 bases). Germline values: CDR1 SGHRS, CDR2 YFSETQ. Trimming removed 4 bases at V and 4 bases at J, with 18 bases between. This CDR3 is built from 15 residues. The CDR3 loop is CASSRGSRGSYEQYF. CDR3 bases: TGCGCCAGCAGCCGGGGTTCTCGGGGGTCGTACGAGCAGTACTTC.

The V and J genes are TRBV5-1 and TRBJ2-1; 8 bases are a match to TRBD2. Losses at the gene ends were 3 bases for V and 5 bases for J; bases not matched to a gene: 4. This CDR3 comprises 14 residues. From germline, CDR1 is SGHRS and CDR2 YFSETQ. Here the CDR3 reads CASSWMGLDNEQFF. The CDR3 nucleotides are TGCGCCAGCAGCTGGATGGGACTAGACAATGAGCAGTTCTTC. Variable domain in full (rest from reference TRBV5-1 and TRBJ2-1): KAGVTQTPRYLIKTRGQQVTLSCSPISGHRSVSWYQQTPGQGLQFLFEYFSETQRNKGNFPGRFSGRQFSNSRSEMNVSTLELGDSALYLCASSWMGLDNEQFFGPGTRLTVL.

The rearrangement links TRBV30 to TRBJ2-7, with 10 positions matching TRBD1. J was trimmed by 2 bases and V by 2 bases; bases with no gene match: 12. CDR1 and CDR2 from the germline V gene are GTSNPN and SVGIG (reference sequence). The CDR3 totals 17 residues. The chain's CDR3 is CAWSTFRGTGVPYEQYF. CDR3 nucleotides: TGTGCCTGGAGTACCTTTAGAGGGACAGGGGTCCCCTACGAGCAGTACTTC.

CDR3 DNA sequence: TGTGCCAGCCAGGCGGGCACCACCTACGAGCAGTACTTC. Residues: CASQAGTTYEQYF. The genes are TRBV2 and TRBJ2-7, with D perhaps matching TRBD2 (5 bases). Germline V gives CDR1 SNHLY, CDR2 FYNNEI. The CDR3 contains 13 residues. V was cut by 8 bases and J by 2 bases, with 13 bases left in between.

This chain links TRBV28 with TRBJ1-2, with D tentatively TRBD1 (5 bases). Germline values: CDR1 MDHEN, CDR2 SYDVKM. Trimming took 5 bases from V and 8 from J, leaving 12 bases between them. The CDR3 sequence is 12 residues long. Here the CDR3 reads CASSGGTGGYTF. The CDR3 region has the DNA TGTGCCAGCAGTGGGGGGACGGGAGGCTACACCTTC.

Comment on this clone: The same CDR3 is also encoded by other DNA sequences in this sample. This chain uses TRBV4-3 with TRBJ2-3, with D perhaps matching TRBD2 (5 bases). Germline V CDR1 and CDR2: LGHNA, YSLEER. The CDR3 loop spans 13 amino acids. V was shortened by 4 bases and J by 5 bases, with 10 bases between the two germline ends. CDR3: CASSRAEGDTQYF. CDR3 in DNA: TGCGCCAGCAGCCGAGCTGAGGGAGATACGCAGTATTTT.

This chain uses TRBV4-2 with TRBJ2-5, with D unclear. V shed 0 bases and J shed 5 bases, with 4 bases lying between them. Looked up from germline, CDR1 is LGHNA and CDR2 is YNFKEQ. The CDR3 sequence is 12 residues long. CDR3 DNA: TGTGCCAGCAGCCAAGATCGGGAGACCCAGTACTTC. Protein product: CASSQDRETQYF.

The chain is built from TRBV4-2 and TRBJ2-1; D may be TRBD2 (6 bases). CDR3 size: 13 residues. The germline V gene has CDR1 LGHNA and CDR2 YNFKEQ. The germline V and J ends were trimmed by 4 bases and 7 bases, with 11 bases remaining between them. CDR3 coding DNA: TGTGCCAGCAGCCCCACTAGCTCAAATGAGCAGTTCTTC. It translates to CASSPTSSNEQFF.

The chain employs TRBV2 and TRBJ2-1, with D perhaps matching TRBD2 (5 bases). CDR3 size: 13 residues. Germline lookup yields CDR1 SNHLY and CDR2 FYNNEI. V was pared by 8 bases and J by 6 bases, with 14 bases between. The CDR3 coding sequence is TGTGCCAGCTTGCGTCCCGGGGTCAATGAGCAGTTCTTC. As protein: CASLRPGVNEQFF.

DNA for the CDR3: TGTGCCAGCAGCTTTCAGGGCTCGGATCTTTACGAGCAGTACTTC. It is translated as CASSFQGSDLYEQYF. The chain links TRBV5-4 to TRBJ2-7, with D possibly matching TRBD1 (5 bases). Trimming took off 2 bases at V and 4 bases at J, with 16 bases between the two ends. The germline V gene encodes CDR1 SGHNT and CDR2 YYREEE (reference sequence). The CDR3 contains 15 residues.

V usage is TRBV4-3 and J usage is TRBJ2-1; 8 bases match TRBD1. The CDR3 sequence is 16 residues long. Trimming cost V 0 bases and J 8 bases; bases outside gene matches: 9. The germline CDR1 and CDR2 sequences are LGHNA and YSLEER. The CDR3 loop reads CASSQDGTGGWDEQFF. CDR3 bases: TGCGCCAGCAGCCAAGATGGCACAGGGGGTTGGGATGAGCAGTTCTTC.

CDR3 bases: TGTGCCAGCAGCTTAAGCGGGAGAACAGATACGCAGTATTTT. Its protein is CASSLSGRTDTQYF. The chain combines TRBV11-2 with TRBJ2-3; 8 bases agree with TRBD2. The V segment lost 2 bases and the J segment 3 bases; nucleotides outside the gene matches: 1. The CDR3 is 14 residues long. CDR1 is SGHAT, CDR2 FQNNGV, per germline.

This clone was seen a few times. The chain uses TRBV2 and TRBJ1-5; 11 bases are a match to TRBD1. With 6 bases clipped from V and 0 bases from J, the junction kept 7 bases outside the gene matches. CDR3 length: 17 residues. Looked up from germline, CDR1 is SNHLY and CDR2 is FYNNEI. This chain's CDR3 is CASSPGQGANSNQPQHF. CDR3 nucleotide sequence: TGTGCCAGCAGCCCTGGACAGGGGGCAAATAGCAATCAGCCCCAGCATTTT.

In this sample, this clone turned up a few times. The chain joins TRBV19 to TRBJ2-7; D is unclear. V lost 3 bases and J lost 2, with 14 bases in between. Looked up from germline, CDR1 is LNHDA and CDR2 is SQIVND (reference sequence). The CDR3 sequence is 15 residues long. The CDR3 sequence is CASSMAGSDPYEQYF. The CDR3 bases are TGTGCCAGTAGTATGGCAGGCTCCGATCCCTACGAGCAGTACTTC.